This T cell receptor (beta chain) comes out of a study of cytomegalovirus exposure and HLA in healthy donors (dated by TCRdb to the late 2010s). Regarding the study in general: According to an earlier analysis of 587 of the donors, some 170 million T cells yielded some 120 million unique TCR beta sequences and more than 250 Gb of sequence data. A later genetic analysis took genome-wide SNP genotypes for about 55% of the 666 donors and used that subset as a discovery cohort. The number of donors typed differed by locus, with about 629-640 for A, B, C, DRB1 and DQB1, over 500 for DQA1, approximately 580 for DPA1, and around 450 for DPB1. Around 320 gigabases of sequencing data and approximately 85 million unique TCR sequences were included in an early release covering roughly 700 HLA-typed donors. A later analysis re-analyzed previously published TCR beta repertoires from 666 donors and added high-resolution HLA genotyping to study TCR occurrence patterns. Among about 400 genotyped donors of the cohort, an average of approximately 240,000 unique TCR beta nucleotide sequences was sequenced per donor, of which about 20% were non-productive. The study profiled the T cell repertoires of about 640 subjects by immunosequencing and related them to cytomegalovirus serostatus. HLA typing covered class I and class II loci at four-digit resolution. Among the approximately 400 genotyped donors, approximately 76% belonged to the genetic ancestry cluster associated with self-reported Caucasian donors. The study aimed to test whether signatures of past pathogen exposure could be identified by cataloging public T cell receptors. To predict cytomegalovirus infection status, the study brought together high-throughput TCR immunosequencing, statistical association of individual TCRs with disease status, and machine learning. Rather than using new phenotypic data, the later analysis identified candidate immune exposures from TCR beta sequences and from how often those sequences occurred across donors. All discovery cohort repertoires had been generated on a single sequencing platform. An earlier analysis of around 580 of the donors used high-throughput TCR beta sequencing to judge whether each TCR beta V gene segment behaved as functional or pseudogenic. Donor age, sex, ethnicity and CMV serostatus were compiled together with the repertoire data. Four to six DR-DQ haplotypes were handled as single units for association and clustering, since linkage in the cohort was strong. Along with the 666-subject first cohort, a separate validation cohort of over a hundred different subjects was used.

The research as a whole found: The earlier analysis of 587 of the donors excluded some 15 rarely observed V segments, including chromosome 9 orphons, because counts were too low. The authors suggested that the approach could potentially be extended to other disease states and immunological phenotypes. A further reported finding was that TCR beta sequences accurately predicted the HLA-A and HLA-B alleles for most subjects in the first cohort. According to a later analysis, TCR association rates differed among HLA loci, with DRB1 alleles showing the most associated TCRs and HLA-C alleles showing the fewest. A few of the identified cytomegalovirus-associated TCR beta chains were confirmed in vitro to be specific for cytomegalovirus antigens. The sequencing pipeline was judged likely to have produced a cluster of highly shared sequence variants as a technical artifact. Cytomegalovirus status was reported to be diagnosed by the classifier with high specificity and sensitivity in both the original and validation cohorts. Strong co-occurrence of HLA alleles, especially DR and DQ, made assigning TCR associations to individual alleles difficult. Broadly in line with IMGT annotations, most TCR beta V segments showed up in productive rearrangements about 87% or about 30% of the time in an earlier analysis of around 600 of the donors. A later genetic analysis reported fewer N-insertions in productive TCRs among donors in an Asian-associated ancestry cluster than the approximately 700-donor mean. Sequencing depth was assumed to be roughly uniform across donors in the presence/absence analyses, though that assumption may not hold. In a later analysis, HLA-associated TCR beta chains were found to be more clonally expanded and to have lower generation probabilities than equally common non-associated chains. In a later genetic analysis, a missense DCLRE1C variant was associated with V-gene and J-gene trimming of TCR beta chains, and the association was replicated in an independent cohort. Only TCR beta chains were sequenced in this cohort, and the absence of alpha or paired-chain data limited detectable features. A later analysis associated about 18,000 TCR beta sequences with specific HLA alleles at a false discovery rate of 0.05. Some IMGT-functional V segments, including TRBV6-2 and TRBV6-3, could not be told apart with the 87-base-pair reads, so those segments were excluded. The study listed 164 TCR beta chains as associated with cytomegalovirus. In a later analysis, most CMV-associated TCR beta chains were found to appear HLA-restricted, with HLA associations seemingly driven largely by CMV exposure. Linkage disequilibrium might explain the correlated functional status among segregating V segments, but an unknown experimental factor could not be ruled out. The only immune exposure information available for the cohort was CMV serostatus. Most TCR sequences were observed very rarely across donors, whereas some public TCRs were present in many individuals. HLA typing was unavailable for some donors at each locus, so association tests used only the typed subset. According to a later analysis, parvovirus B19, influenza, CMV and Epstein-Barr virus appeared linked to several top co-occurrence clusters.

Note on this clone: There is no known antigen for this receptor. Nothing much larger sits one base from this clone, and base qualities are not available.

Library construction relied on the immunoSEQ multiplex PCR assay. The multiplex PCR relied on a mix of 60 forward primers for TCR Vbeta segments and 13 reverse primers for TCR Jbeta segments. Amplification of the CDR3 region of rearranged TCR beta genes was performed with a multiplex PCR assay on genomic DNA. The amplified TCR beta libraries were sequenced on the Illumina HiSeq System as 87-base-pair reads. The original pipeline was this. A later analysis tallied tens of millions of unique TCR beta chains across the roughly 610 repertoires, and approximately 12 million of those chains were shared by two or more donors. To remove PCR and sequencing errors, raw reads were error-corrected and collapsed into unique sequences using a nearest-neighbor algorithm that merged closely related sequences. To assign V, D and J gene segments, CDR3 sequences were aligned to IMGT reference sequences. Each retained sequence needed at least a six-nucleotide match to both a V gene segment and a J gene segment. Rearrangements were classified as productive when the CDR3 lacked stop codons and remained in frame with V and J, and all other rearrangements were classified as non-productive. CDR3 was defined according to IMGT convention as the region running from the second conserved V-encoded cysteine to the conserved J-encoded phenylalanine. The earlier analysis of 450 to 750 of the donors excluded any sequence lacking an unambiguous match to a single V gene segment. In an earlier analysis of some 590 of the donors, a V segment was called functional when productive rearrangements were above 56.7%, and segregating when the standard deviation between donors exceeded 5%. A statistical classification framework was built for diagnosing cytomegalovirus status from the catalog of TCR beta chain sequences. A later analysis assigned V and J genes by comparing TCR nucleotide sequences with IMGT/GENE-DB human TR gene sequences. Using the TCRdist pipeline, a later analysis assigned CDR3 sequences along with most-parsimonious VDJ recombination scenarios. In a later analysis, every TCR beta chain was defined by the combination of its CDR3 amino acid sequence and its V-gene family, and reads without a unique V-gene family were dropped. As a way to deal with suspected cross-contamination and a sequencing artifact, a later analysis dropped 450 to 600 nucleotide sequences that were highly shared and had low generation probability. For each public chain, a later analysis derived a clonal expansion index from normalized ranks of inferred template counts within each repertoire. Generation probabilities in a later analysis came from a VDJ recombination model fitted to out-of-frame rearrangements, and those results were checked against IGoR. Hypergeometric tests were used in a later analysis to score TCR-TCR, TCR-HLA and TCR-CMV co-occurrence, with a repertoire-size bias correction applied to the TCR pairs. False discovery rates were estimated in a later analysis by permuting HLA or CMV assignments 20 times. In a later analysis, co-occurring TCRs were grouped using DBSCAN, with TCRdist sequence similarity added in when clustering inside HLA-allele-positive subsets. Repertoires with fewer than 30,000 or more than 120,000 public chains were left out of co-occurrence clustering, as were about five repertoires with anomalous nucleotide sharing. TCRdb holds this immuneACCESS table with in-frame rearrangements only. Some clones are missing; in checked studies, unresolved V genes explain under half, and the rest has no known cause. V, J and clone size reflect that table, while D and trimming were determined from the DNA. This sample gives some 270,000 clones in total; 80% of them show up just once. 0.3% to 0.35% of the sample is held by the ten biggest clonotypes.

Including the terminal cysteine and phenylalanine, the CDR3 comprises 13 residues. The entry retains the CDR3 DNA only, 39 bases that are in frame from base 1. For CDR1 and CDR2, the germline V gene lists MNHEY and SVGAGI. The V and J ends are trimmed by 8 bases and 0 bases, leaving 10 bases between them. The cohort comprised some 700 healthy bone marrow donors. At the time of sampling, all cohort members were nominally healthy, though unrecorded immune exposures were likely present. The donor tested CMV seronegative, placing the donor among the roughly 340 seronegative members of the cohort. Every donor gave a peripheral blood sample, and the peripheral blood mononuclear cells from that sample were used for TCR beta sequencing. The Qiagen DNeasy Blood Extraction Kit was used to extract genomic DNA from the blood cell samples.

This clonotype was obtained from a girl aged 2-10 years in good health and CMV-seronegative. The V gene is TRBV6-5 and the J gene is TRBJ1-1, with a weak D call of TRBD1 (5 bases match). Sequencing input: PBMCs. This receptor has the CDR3 CASGADVNTEAFF. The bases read TGTGCCAGCGGGGCAGACGTGAACACTGAAGCTTTCTTT.